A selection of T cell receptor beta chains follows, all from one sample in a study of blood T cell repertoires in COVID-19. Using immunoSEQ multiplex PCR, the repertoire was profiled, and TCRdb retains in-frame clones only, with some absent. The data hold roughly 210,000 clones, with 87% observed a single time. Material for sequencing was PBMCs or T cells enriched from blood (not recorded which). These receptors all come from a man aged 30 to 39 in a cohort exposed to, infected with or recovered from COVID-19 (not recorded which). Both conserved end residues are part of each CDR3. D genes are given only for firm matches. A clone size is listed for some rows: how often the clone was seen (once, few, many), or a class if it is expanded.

CDR3 protein: CASSYTGNTEAFF; CDR3 DNA: TGTGCCAGCAGTTATACAGGGAACACTGAAGCTTTCTTT; J gene: TRBJ1-1; D gene: -; clone size: -; CDR3 length: 13; V gene: TRBV12-3/TRBV12-4
CDR3 protein: CATGGGRYEQYF; CDR3 DNA: TGTGCCACAGGAGGGGGCAGGTACGAGCAGTACTTC; J gene: TRBJ2-7; D gene: -; clone size: -; CDR3 length: 12; V gene: TRBV12-3/TRBV12-4
CDR3 protein: CASSRRESGIPLNTGELFF; CDR3 DNA: TGTGCCAGCAGTAGAAGAGAGAGCGGGATACCTTTGAACACCGGGGAGCTGTTTTTT; J gene: TRBJ2-2; D gene: -; clone size: -; CDR3 length: 19; V gene: TRBV21-1
CDR3 protein: CATSERFRENTEAFF; CDR3 DNA: TGTGCCACCAGCGAGCGTTTCAGGGAGAACACTGAAGCTTTCTTT; J gene: TRBJ1-1; D gene: -; clone size: -; CDR3 length: 15; V gene: TRBV15
CDR3 protein: CASRQGSSYGYTF; CDR3 DNA: TGTGCCAGCAGACAGGGGAGTTCCTATGGCTACACCTTC; J gene: TRBJ1-2; D gene: TRBD1; clone size: -; CDR3 length: 13; V gene: TRBV6-6
CDR3 protein: CATSDGERESSEQFF; CDR3 DNA: TGTGCCACCAGTGATGGGGAGCGGGAGAGTAGTGAGCAGTTCTTC; J gene: TRBJ2-1; D gene: TRBD2; clone size: once; CDR3 length: 15; V gene: TRBV24-1
CDR3 protein: CASSQGQGYGYTF; CDR3 DNA: TGTGCCAGCAGCCAGGGACAGGGCTATGGCTACACCTTC; J gene: TRBJ1-2; D gene: TRBD1; clone size: -; CDR3 length: 13; V gene: TRBV6-5
CDR3 protein: CASSVGVGGASYEQYF; CDR3 DNA: TGTGCCAGCAGCGTAGGAGTGGGAGGGGCCTCCTACGAGCAGTACTTC; J gene: TRBJ2-7; D gene: TRBD2; clone size: few; CDR3 length: 16; V gene: TRBV9
CDR3 protein: CASTGWGTDTQYF; CDR3 DNA: TGTGCCAGTACGGGGTGGGGCACAGATACGCAGTATTTT; J gene: TRBJ2-3; D gene: -; clone size: -; CDR3 length: 13; V gene: TRBV5-6
CDR3 protein: CASSHQDTEAFF; CDR3 DNA: TGTGCCAGCAGCCACCAGGACACTGAAGCTTTCTTT; J gene: TRBJ1-1; D gene: -; clone size: -; CDR3 length: 12; V gene: TRBV14
CDR3 protein: CASSLAPTGGTEAFF; CDR3 DNA: TGTGCCAGCAGCTTGGCTCCTACAGGGGGCACTGAAGCTTTCTTT; J gene: TRBJ1-1; D gene: TRBD1; clone size: -; CDR3 length: 15; V gene: TRBV7-9
CDR3 protein: CASSVEGQSYNEQFF; CDR3 DNA: TGTGCCAGCAGCGTAGAGGGACAGTCCTACAATGAGCAGTTCTTC; J gene: TRBJ2-1; D gene: TRBD1; clone size: -; CDR3 length: 15; V gene: TRBV9
CDR3 protein: CASRTGASNQPQHF; CDR3 DNA: TGTGCCAGTAGGACAGGAGCTAGCAATCAGCCCCAGCATTTT; J gene: TRBJ1-5; D gene: -; clone size: -; CDR3 length: 14; V gene: TRBV19
CDR3 protein: CASSLRRSQETQYF; CDR3 DNA: TGTGCCAGCAGCTTGCGGAGGAGCCAAGAGACCCAGTACTTC; J gene: TRBJ2-5; D gene: -; clone size: -; CDR3 length: 14; V gene: TRBV5-4
CDR3 protein: CASSRRIYLGDSLEETQYF; CDR3 DNA: TGTGCCAGCAGCCGACGAATCTATCTGGGTGACTCCCTGGAAGAGACCCAGTACTTC; J gene: TRBJ2-5; D gene: -; clone size: -; CDR3 length: 19; V gene: TRBV6-6
CDR3 protein: CASGGLAGGPKETQYF; CDR3 DNA: TGTGCCAGCGGGGGACTAGCGGGAGGGCCGAAGGAGACCCAGTACTTC; J gene: TRBJ2-5; D gene: TRBD2; clone size: -; CDR3 length: 16; V gene: TRBV28
CDR3 protein: CAISEGQGNYGYTF; CDR3 DNA: TGTGCCATCAGTGAAGGACAGGGTAACTATGGCTACACCTTC; J gene: TRBJ1-2; D gene: TRBD1; clone size: -; CDR3 length: 14; V gene: TRBV10-3
CDR3 protein: CASSQGAGSNQPQHF; CDR3 DNA: TGTGCCAGCAGCCAAGGCGCCGGGAGCAATCAGCCCCAGCATTTT; J gene: TRBJ1-5; D gene: -; clone size: -; CDR3 length: 15; V gene: TRBV3-1/TRBV3-2
CDR3 protein: CSVGTGTLAYYTF; CDR3 DNA: TGCAGCGTCGGCACCGGGACCCTAGCGTACTACACCTTC; J gene: TRBJ1-2; D gene: -; clone size: -; CDR3 length: 13; V gene: TRBV29-1
CDR3 protein: CASSWEGSTDTQYF; CDR3 DNA: TGTGCCAGCAGCTGGGAGGGTAGCACAGATACGCAGTATTTT; J gene: TRBJ2-3; D gene: TRBD2; clone size: -; CDR3 length: 14; V gene: TRBV27
CDR3 protein: CASSVQSRYGYTF; CDR3 DNA: TGTGCCAGCAGCGTCCAGTCTCGCTATGGCTACACCTTC; J gene: TRBJ1-2; D gene: -; clone size: few; CDR3 length: 13; V gene: TRBV7-9
CDR3 protein: CSPQGQSSGNTIYF; CDR3 DNA: TGCAGCCCACAGGGACAGTCCTCTGGAAACACCATATATTTT; J gene: TRBJ1-3; D gene: TRBD1; clone size: -; CDR3 length: 14; V gene: TRBV29-1
CDR3 protein: CASSLLGQMNTEAFF; CDR3 DNA: TGCGCCAGCAGCTTGCTGGGCCAAATGAACACTGAAGCTTTCTTT; J gene: TRBJ1-1; D gene: -; clone size: -; CDR3 length: 15; V gene: TRBV5-1
CDR3 protein: CASNQNLAGSYNEQFF; CDR3 DNA: TGTGCCAGCAACCAGAACCTAGCGGGAAGTTACAATGAGCAGTTCTTC; J gene: TRBJ2-1; D gene: TRBD2; clone size: -; CDR3 length: 16; V gene: TRBV7-9
CDR3 protein: CASSDIAGGPYEQYF; CDR3 DNA: TGTGCCAGCAGTGATATAGCGGGAGGGCCATACGAGCAGTACTTC; J gene: TRBJ2-7; D gene: TRBD2; clone size: -; CDR3 length: 15; V gene: TRBV2
CDR3 protein: CASSLIPAISNTGELFF; CDR3 DNA: TGTGCCAGCAGTTTAATTCCCGCGATCTCGAACACCGGGGAGCTGTTTTTT; J gene: TRBJ2-2; D gene: -; clone size: -; CDR3 length: 17; V gene: TRBV27
CDR3 protein: CASSIPGQDYGYTF; CDR3 DNA: TGTGCCAGTAGTATCCCAGGACAGGACTATGGCTACACCTTC; J gene: TRBJ1-2; D gene: TRBD1; clone size: -; CDR3 length: 14; V gene: TRBV19
CDR3 protein: CASSLGQGASGANVLTF; CDR3 DNA: TGTGCCAGCAGCTTGGGACAGGGGGCGTCTGGGGCCAACGTCCTGACTTTC; J gene: TRBJ2-6; D gene: TRBD1; clone size: many; CDR3 length: 17; V gene: TRBV7-3
CDR3 protein: CASSPPAWAGVSSYEQYF; CDR3 DNA: TGTGCCAGCAGCCCCCCTGCATGGGCGGGGGTAAGCTCCTACGAGCAGTACTTC; J gene: TRBJ2-7; D gene: TRBD2; clone size: -; CDR3 length: 18; V gene: TRBV7-9
CDR3 protein: CASNPLGGLNTGELFF; CDR3 DNA: TGTGCCAGCAACCCCCTAGGGGGCCTCAACACCGGGGAGCTGTTTTTT; J gene: TRBJ2-2; D gene: TRBD1; clone size: once; CDR3 length: 16; V gene: TRBV3-1/TRBV3-2
CDR3 protein: CASSRGLGEQYF; CDR3 DNA: TGTGCCAGCAGCCGGGGACTCGGCGAGCAGTACTTC; J gene: TRBJ2-7; D gene: -; clone size: -; CDR3 length: 12; V gene: TRBV3-1/TRBV3-2